Listed below are T cell receptor beta chains from one sample, sequenced in a study of cytotoxic CD8 clonotypes in ibrutinib-treated CLL. This table comes from immunoSEQ multiplex PCR, and its TCRdb copy is limited to in-frame clones, with some not included. The table lists 150,000 or so clones, 70% to 85% of them singletons, with 3.5% to 5.5% in the top ten. This sample comprised PBMCs, obtained after 24 months of ibrutinib treatment. Receptors were obtained from a human donor with chronic lymphocytic leukemia. The CDR3 runs from the conserved cysteine through the conserved F or W. D genes are given only for firm matches. The size field is filled for only some rows; it gives once, few, many or a size class.

TRBJ2-1,NA,TRBD1,TRBV5-6,TGTGCCAGCAGCTTGGGTCCTCGGCAGGGGGCTGAGCAGTTCTTC,CASSLGPRQGAEQFF
TRBJ1-5,few,NA,TRBV27,TGTGCCAGCAGTTTAAGGGGTGGCAATCAGCCCCAGCATTTT,CASSLRGGNQPQHF
TRBJ2-6,NA,NA,TRBV2,TGTGCCAGCAGTGACGACAGCTCTGGGGCCAACGTCCTGACTTTC,CASSDDSSGANVLTF
TRBJ2-1,once,NA,TRBV7-6,TGTGCCAGCAGAAGTAATCCTGGGAGCTCCTACAATGAGCAGTTCTTC,CASRSNPGSSYNEQFF
TRBJ1-4,few,NA,TRBV9,TGTGCCAGCAGCGGGACAACAACTAATGAAAAACTGTTTTTT,CASSGTTTNEKLFF
TRBJ2-7,NA,TRBD1,TRBV5-5,TGTGCCAGCAGCTTGGTGGGGACAGGGGGCAGGGAGCAGTACTTC,CASSLVGTGGREQYF
TRBJ1-1,NA,TRBD1,TRBV11-3,TGTGCCAGCAGCCCAGGACAGGGCGGTTTTGAAAAACCCTTCGTTTTCTTT,CASSPGQGGFEKPFVFF
TRBJ2-4,few,NA,TRBV15,TGTGCCACCAGCAGAAAGGACGGTCCTAAAAACATTCAGTACTTC,CATSRKDGPKNIQYF
TRBJ1-2,once,NA,TRBV27,TGTGCCAGCAGTCGAACCCGAAATTATGGCTACACCTTC,CASSRTRNYGYTF
TRBJ2-3,NA,NA,TRBV7-9,TGTGCCAGCAGCTTGTCCGGCCCTGTGGTAGATACGCAGTATTTT,CASSLSGPVVDTQYF
TRBJ2-7,once,NA,TRBV13,TGTGCCAGCAGCTGGACCCCGGGGCAGGTGGTAGGGGAGCAGTACTTC,CASSWTPGQVVGEQYF
TRBJ2-1,NA,NA,TRBV10-3,TGTGCCATCGCCGGGTTTGAGAATGAGCAGTTCTTC,CAIAGFENEQFF
TRBJ1-4,NA,NA,TRBV19,TGTGCCAGTAGTATTTCCGGGGCGCGAGAAAAACTGTTTTTT,CASSISGAREKLFF
TRBJ2-6,NA,NA,TRBV7-3,TGTGCCAGCAGCTCCACCCTCCCTGGGGCCAACGTCCTGACTTTC,CASSSTLPGANVLTF
TRBJ2-3,NA,TRBD1,TRBV7-6,TGTGCCAGCAGTCCCACACCGGGACAGGGCCACGGTACGCAGTATTTT,CASSPTPGQGHGTQYF
TRBJ2-6,NA,TRBD1,TRBV10-3,TGTGCCATCAGTGCGGGCACAGGGGCCGCGGCCTCTGGGGCCAACGTCCTGACTTTC,CAISAGTGAAASGANVLTF
TRBJ1-2,NA,NA,TRBV18,TGTGCCAGCTCACCACCTGGGGGGTCGGGTGGCTACACCTTC,CASSPPGGSGGYTF